What follows is one TCR beta chain and its context. Its antigen specificity is not known. No qualities accompany the bases; no much larger clone lies one base away. In total, roughly 670 healthy bone marrow donors made up the cohort. At the time of sampling, every cohort member was nominally healthy, though immune exposures that went unrecorded were likely present. The donor tested CMV seropositive and was one of the 289 seropositive cohort members. Each donor provided a peripheral blood sample, and peripheral blood mononuclear cells were used for TCR beta sequencing. The Qiagen DNeasy Blood Extraction Kit was used to extract genomic DNA from the blood cell samples. Clipping removes 5 bases from V and 3 bases from J, with 3 as the unmatched junction base count. Including cysteine and phenylalanine, the CDR3 has 14 amino acids. The read is trimmed to its CDR3 DNA, 42 bases read in frame from base 1. CDR1 and CDR2 were assigned from the germline V gene as SGHTA and FQGNSA.

These data come from a study of cytomegalovirus exposure and HLA in healthy donors (dated by TCRdb to the late 2010s). Regarding the complete study: According to an earlier analysis of around 600 of the donors, roughly 180 million T cells yielded 100 million or so unique TCR beta sequences and 276 Gb of sequence data. An early release that covered fewer than 750 HLA-typed donors contained 300 to 350 gigabases of sequencing data and 75 million to 100 million unique TCR sequences. The genetic ancestry cluster associated with self-reported Caucasian donors included about 81% of the roughly 380 genotyped donors. The aim of the study was to test whether cataloging public T cell receptors could identify signatures of past pathogen exposure. The study used immunosequencing to profile the T cell repertoires of approximately 650 subjects and linked those repertoires to cytomegalovirus serostatus. In addition to the first cohort of 650 to 750 subjects, a separate validation cohort of 120 different subjects was used. To predict cytomegalovirus infection status, the study brought together high-throughput TCR immunosequencing, statistical association of individual TCRs with disease status, and machine learning. A later analysis re-examined previously published TCR beta repertoires from 500 to 700 donors and added high-resolution HLA genotyping to investigate patterns of TCR occurrence. In the later analysis, no new phenotypic data were used to find candidate immune exposures; instead, reliance was placed on TCR beta sequences and their occurrence across donors. In an earlier analysis of about 590 of the donors, high-throughput TCR beta sequencing was used to judge whether each TCR beta V gene segment behaved as functional or pseudogenic. Donor age, sex, ethnicity and CMV serostatus were collected together with the repertoire data. Genome-wide SNP genotypes for about three fifths of the roughly 700 donors were used in a later genetic analysis, which treated that subset as a discovery cohort. Every discovery cohort repertoire had been produced on one sequencing platform. HLA typing included class I and class II loci at four-digit resolution. The number of typed donors differed by locus: about 620-630 for A, B, C, DRB1 and DQB1; 500 to 550 for DQA1; 606 for DPA1; and around 490 for DPB1. Roughly five DR-DQ haplotypes were handled as single units for association and clustering because linkage in the cohort was strong. Among 398 genotyped donors of the cohort, an average of around 220,000 unique TCR beta nucleotide sequences was sequenced per donor, of which roughly 17% were non-productive. Points the paper makes about the study in general: The earlier analysis of about 600 of the donors excluded around 17 rarely observed V segments, including chromosome 9 orphons, because counts were too low. A group of highly shared sequence variants was considered likely to be a technical artifact of the sequencing pipeline. When HLA alleles, especially DR and DQ, strongly co-occurred, TCR associations were difficult to assign to individual alleles. The cohort was sequenced for TCR beta chains only, and without alpha or paired-chain data the features that could be detected were limited. Presence/absence analyses assumed roughly uniform sequencing depth across donors, an assumption that may not hold. A further reported finding was that TCR beta sequences accurately predicted the HLA-A and HLA-B alleles for most subjects in the first cohort. Compared with equally common non-associated chains, HLA-associated TCR beta chains in a later analysis were more clonally expanded and had lower generation probabilities. While some public TCRs were present in many individuals, most TCR sequences turned up only very rarely across donors. A later analysis reported that several top co-occurrence clusters appeared linked to parvovirus B19, influenza, CMV and Epstein-Barr virus. The only immune exposure information available for the cohort was CMV serostatus. HLA typing was unavailable for some donors at each locus, so association tests used only the typed subset. A few of the identified cytomegalovirus-associated TCR beta chains were confirmed in vitro to be specific for cytomegalovirus antigens. A later genetic analysis associated a missense DCLRE1C variant with V-gene and J-gene trimming of TCR beta chains, and an independent cohort replicated the association. Correlated functional status among segregating V segments might be attributable to linkage disequilibrium, but an unknown experimental factor could not be ruled out. Some IMGT-functional V segments, including TRBV6-2 and TRBV6-3, could not be told apart with the 87-base-pair reads, so those segments were excluded. A later analysis found that most CMV-associated TCR beta chains appeared HLA-restricted, with HLA associations seemingly driven largely by CMV exposure. In a later analysis, the rate of TCR association differed among HLA loci, with DRB1 alleles having the most associated TCRs and HLA-C alleles having the fewest. Broadly in line with IMGT annotations, most TCR beta V segments showed up in productive rearrangements about 87% or about 30% of the time in an earlier analysis of several hundred of the donors. The authors suggested that the approach could potentially be extended to other disease states and immunological phenotypes. According to a later genetic analysis, donors in an Asian-associated ancestry cluster had fewer N-insertions in productive TCRs than the approximately 700-donor mean. A later analysis associated about 17,000 TCR beta sequences with specific HLA alleles at a false discovery rate of 0.05. In the study, 150 to 200 TCR beta chains were listed as associated with cytomegalovirus. The classifier was reported to diagnose cytomegalovirus status with high specificity and sensitivity in both the original and validation cohorts.

Libraries were constructed by the immunoSEQ multiplex PCR assay. For the multiplex PCR, a mixture combining 60 forward primers for TCR Vbeta segments and 13 reverse primers for TCR Jbeta segments was used. The CDR3 region of rearranged TCR beta genes was amplified from genomic DNA by a multiplex PCR assay. The amplified TCR beta libraries were sequenced on the Illumina HiSeq System as 87-base-pair reads. The study's own analysis went as follows. A later analysis counted some 74 million unique TCR beta chains across the 600 to 850 repertoires, and some 11 million of these chains were shared by at least two donors. Raw reads were error-corrected and collapsed into unique sequences by a nearest-neighbor algorithm in which closely related sequences were merged to remove PCR and sequencing errors. V, D and J gene segments were assigned by aligning CDR3 sequences to IMGT reference sequences. For a sequence to be retained, at least a six-nucleotide match to both a V gene segment and a J gene segment was required. A rearrangement counted as productive if the CDR3 had no stop codons and remained in frame with V and J, and every other rearrangement counted as non-productive. CDR3 was defined by IMGT convention, running from the second conserved V-encoded cysteine to the conserved J-encoded phenylalanine. Sequences without an unambiguous match to a single V gene segment were excluded from the earlier analysis of approximately 560 of the donors. In an earlier analysis of roughly 600 of the donors, a V segment was called functional when productive rearrangements were above 56.7%, and segregating when the standard deviation between donors exceeded 5%. To diagnose cytomegalovirus status from the catalog of TCR beta chain sequences, a statistical classification framework was built. In a later analysis, V and J genes were assigned by comparing TCR nucleotide sequences against IMGT/GENE-DB human TR gene sequences. In a later analysis, CDR3 sequences and most-parsimonious VDJ recombination scenarios were assigned using the TCRdist pipeline. A later analysis defined each TCR beta chain by its CDR3 amino acid sequence plus V-gene family, and excluded reads lacking a unique V-gene family. To address suspected cross-contamination and a sequencing artifact, a later analysis removed some 620 highly shared, low-generation-probability nucleotide sequences. A later analysis calculated a clonal expansion index for each public chain from normalized within-repertoire ranks of inferred template counts. In a later analysis, generation probabilities were computed using a VDJ recombination model fitted to out-of-frame rearrangements, and the results were checked against IGoR. In a later analysis, TCR-TCR, TCR-HLA and TCR-CMV co-occurrence was scored with hypergeometric tests, and a repertoire-size bias correction was applied to TCR pairs. In a later analysis, false discovery rates were estimated by permuting HLA or CMV assignments 20 times. In a later analysis, co-occurring TCRs were grouped using DBSCAN, and TCRdist sequence similarity was added for clustering within HLA-allele-positive subsets. For co-occurrence clustering, repertoires with fewer than 30,000 or more than 120,000 public chains were excluded, along with roughly 5 repertoires with anomalous nucleotide sharing. This is the immuneACCESS table as TCRdb keeps it, with only in-frame sequences that have V and J called. A part of the clones is gone; compared with another copy, unresolved V genes explain less than half, and the rest is unexplained. That table supplies the V and J calls and clone size; D and trimming were determined from the DNA. This sample has about 180,000 clones in its table, and nearly 80% of those were observed once. The ten largest clones take up approximately 6% of the sample.

This clonotype was obtained from a man aged 35 to 55 in good health and CMV-seropositive. Sequencing used PBMCs. The receptor chain draws on TRBV7-2 and TRBJ1-4; 7 nucleotides in the junction match TRBD1. The CDR3 corresponds to CASSPGTANEKLFF. The DNA is TGTGCCAGCAGCCCCGGGACAGCTAATGAAAAACTGTTTTTT.